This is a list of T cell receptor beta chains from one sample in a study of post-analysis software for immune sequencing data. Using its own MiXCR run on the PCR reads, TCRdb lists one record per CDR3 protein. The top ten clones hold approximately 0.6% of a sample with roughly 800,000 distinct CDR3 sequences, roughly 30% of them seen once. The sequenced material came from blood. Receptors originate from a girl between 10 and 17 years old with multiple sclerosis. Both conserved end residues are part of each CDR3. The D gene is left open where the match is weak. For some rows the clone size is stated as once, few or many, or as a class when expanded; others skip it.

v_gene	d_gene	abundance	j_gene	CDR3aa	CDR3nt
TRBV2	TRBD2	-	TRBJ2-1	CAAGLAGGNEQFF	TGTGCCGCTGGACTAGCGGGAGGTAATGAGCAGTTCTTC
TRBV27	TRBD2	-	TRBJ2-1	CASRPFVLAGVEQFF	TGTGCCAGCAGACCCTTCGTCCTAGCGGGAGTTGAGCAGTTCTTC
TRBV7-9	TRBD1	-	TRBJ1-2	CASSPGQGVYGYTF	TGTGCCAGCAGCCCAGGACAGGGGGTCTATGGCTACACCTTC
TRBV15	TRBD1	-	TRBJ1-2	CATSRVGTGGGYTF	TGTGCCACCAGCAGAGTTGGGACAGGGGGAGGCTACACCTTC
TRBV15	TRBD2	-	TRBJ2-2	CATSTSGIYTGELFF	TGTGCCACCAGCACTAGCGGGATCTACACCGGGGAGCTGTTTTTT
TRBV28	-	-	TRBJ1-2	CASSSGLNYGYTF	TGTGCCAGCAGCTCGGGGCTCAACTATGGCTACACCTTC
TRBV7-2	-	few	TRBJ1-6	CASSLGGTPLHF	TGTGCCAGCAGCTTAGGCGGGACACCCCTCCACTTT
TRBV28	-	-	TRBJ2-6	CASGRIDGANVLTF	TGTGCCAGCGGACGAATTGACGGGGCCAACGTCCTGACTTTC
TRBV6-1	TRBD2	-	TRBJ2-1	CASSRSSLAGGPYNEQFF	TGTGCCAGCAGTCGATCCTCACTAGCGGGAGGGCCCTACAATGAGCAGTTCTTC
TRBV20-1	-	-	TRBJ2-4	CSASGPNQRAAKNIQYF	TGCAGTGCTAGTGGGCCGAACCAGAGGGCAGCCAAAAACATTCAGTACTTC
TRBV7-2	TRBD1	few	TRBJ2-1	CASSLEGTGGSGEQFF	TGTGCCAGCAGCTTAGAAGGGACAGGGGGCTCAGGTGAGCAGTTCTTC
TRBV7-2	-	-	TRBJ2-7	CASSFGAPAYEQYF	TGTGCCAGCAGCTTCGGGGCGCCGGCCTACGAGCAGTACTTC
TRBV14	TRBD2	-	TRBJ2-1	CASSGFQAHRTSMFNEQFF	TGTGCCAGCAGCGGATTTCAGGCCCATAGGACTAGTATGTTCAATGAGCAGTTCTTC
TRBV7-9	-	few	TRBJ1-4	CASSRWDRGEKLFF	TGTGCCAGCAGCAGGTGGGACCGAGGTGAAAAACTGTTTTTT
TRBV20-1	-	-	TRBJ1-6	CSAPDTSNSPLHF	TGCAGTGCTCCCGACACCTCCAATTCACCCCTCCACTTT
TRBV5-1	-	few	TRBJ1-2	CASGGTDNGYTF	TGCGCCAGCGGCGGGACGGACAATGGCTACACCTTC
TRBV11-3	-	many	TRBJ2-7	CASSHETDYEQYF	TGTGCCAGCAGCCACGAGACCGACTACGAGCAGTACTTC
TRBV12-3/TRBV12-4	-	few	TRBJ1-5	CASSFTLGGDSNQPQHF	TGTGCCAGCAGTTTCACCCTCGGGGGGGATAGCAATCAGCCCCAGCATTTT
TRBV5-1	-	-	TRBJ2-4	CASSFGIAKNIQYF	TGCGCCAGCAGCTTTGGGATAGCCAAAAACATTCAGTACTTC
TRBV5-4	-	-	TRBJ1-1	CAGSSSLGGTLRAFF	TGTGCCGGCAGCTCAAGTCTAGGAGGGACCCTTAGAGCTTTCTTT
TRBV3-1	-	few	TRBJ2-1	CASSRTTEWRHNEQFF	TGTGCCAGCAGCCGAACGACAGAGTGGCGCCACAATGAGCAGTTCTTC
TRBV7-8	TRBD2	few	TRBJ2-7	CASSPIAGEISYEQYF	TGTGCCAGCAGCCCTATAGCGGGAGAGATCTCCTACGAGCAGTACTTC
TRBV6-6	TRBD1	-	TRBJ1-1	CASINRGNTEAFF	TGTGCCAGCATTAACAGGGGGAACACTGAAGCTTTCTTT
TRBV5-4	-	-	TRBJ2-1	CASSFYGEQDNEQFF	TGTGCCAGCAGCTTTTACGGGGAACAGGACAATGAGCAGTTCTTC
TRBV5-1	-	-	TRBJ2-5	CASSLGARSSETQYF	TGCGCCAGCAGCTTGGGGGCGAGGAGTTCAGAGACCCAGTACTTC
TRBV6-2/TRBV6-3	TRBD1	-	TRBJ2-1	CASSYRGRGLYNEQFF	TGTGCCAGCAGTTATAGGGGCAGGGGGCTCTACAATGAGCAGTTCTTC
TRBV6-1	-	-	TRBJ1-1	CASSEVLYQGATFF	TGTGCCAGCAGTGAAGTGTTGTATCAGGGAGCCACTTTCTTT
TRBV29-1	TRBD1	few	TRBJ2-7	CSVAATGGSHEQYF	TGCAGCGTTGCCGCGACAGGGGGGAGCCACGAGCAGTACTTC
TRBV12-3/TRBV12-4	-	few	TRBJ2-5	CASSLISGAGKETQYF	TGTGCCAGCAGTTTAATCAGCGGAGCAGGGAAGGAGACCCAGTACTTC
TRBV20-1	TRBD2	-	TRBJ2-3	CSGEPPGLAGPTDTQYF	TGCAGTGGAGAACCACCGGGACTAGCGGGCCCCACAGATACGCAGTATTTT
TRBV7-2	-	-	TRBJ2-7	CASSLRAGSSYEQYF	TGTGCCAGCAGCTTAAGGGCGGGGAGCTCCTACGAGCAGTACTTC
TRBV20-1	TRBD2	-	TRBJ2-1	CSARPLLLAGINEQFF	TGCAGTGCTAGACCCCTCCTTCTAGCGGGTATCAATGAGCAGTTCTTC
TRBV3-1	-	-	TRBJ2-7	CASSPDLPLRGNEQYF	TGTGCCAGCAGCCCAGATCTACCCCTCCGGGGGAACGAGCAGTACTTC
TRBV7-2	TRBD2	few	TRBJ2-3	CASSSRLAGGLRPPDTQYF	TGTGCCAGCAGCTCTAGACTAGCGGGGGGCTTACGTCCCCCAGATACGCAGTATTTT
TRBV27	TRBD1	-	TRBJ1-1	CATMGQGARSTEAFF	TGTGCCACCATGGGTCAGGGGGCGAGATCGACTGAAGCTTTCTTT
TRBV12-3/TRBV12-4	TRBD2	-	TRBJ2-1	CASRLSGRALYNEQFF	TGTGCCAGCAGGTTAAGCGGGAGGGCCCTGTACAATGAGCAGTTCTTC
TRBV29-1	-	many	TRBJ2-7	CSVPGRSNYEQYF	TGCAGCGTTCCCGGCAGGAGCAACTACGAGCAGTACTTC
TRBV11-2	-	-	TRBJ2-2	CASSLEVNTGELFF	TGTGCCAGCAGCTTAGAAGTAAACACCGGGGAGCTGTTTTTT
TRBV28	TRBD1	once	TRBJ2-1	CASSYDREEKASNEQFF	TGTGCCAGCAGTTACGACAGGGAAGAAAAAGCCTCCAATGAGCAGTTCTTC
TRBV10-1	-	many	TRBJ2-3	CASSSAGTTDTQYF	TGCGCCTCCTCGTCCGCGGGTACCACAGATACGCAGTATTTT
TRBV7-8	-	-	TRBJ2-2	CASSLGRGAITGELFF	TGTGCCAGCAGCTTGGGTAGGGGCGCGATCACCGGGGAGCTGTTTTTT
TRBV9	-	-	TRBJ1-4	CASSAGEGATNEKLFF	TGTGCCAGCAGCGCAGGAGAGGGGGCAACTAATGAAAAACTGTTTTTT
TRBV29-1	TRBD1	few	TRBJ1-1	CSVKTGGNTEAFF	TGCAGCGTAAAGACAGGGGGGAACACTGAAGCTTTCTTT
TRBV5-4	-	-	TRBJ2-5	CASSQIAGETQYF	TGTGCCAGCAGCCAAATCGCCGGGGAGACCCAGTACTTC
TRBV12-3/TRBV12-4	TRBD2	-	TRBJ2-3	CASSSGRALADTQYF	TGTGCCAGCTCGAGCGGGAGGGCCCTCGCAGATACGCAGTATTTT
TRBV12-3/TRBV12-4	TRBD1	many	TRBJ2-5	CASRPGQGRGTQYF	TGTGCCAGCAGACCGGGACAGGGTAGGGGGACCCAGTACTTC
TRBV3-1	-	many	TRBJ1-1	CASSQLNTEAFF	TGCGCCAGCAGCCAACTCAACACTGAAGCTTTCTTT
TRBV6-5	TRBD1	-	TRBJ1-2	CASSYRATGGGYGYTF	TGTGCCAGCAGTTACAGGGCGACAGGGGGCGGCTATGGCTACACCTTC
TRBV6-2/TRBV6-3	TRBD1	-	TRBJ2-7	CATTGQGYSYEQYF	TGTGCCACCACGGGACAGGGATACTCCTACGAGCAGTACTTC
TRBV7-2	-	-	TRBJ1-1	CASSVSAAYRFWTEAFF	TGTGCCAGCAGCGTTTCGGCGGCGTACAGGTTTTGGACTGAAGCTTTCTTT
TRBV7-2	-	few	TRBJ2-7	CASSLSFNEQYF	TGTGCCAGCAGCCTTTCTTTCAACGAGCAGTACTTC
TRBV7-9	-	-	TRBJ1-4	CASSLVATNNEKLFF	TGTGCCAGCAGCCTCGTAGCGACAAATAATGAAAAACTGTTTTTT
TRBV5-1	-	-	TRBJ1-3	CASTLGPSSGNTIYF	TGCGCCAGCACCCTAGGGCCCAGCTCTGGAAACACCATATATTTT
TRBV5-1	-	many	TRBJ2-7	CASSLGQGGEQYF	TGCGCCAGCAGCTTGGGACAGGGAGGCGAGCAGTACTTC
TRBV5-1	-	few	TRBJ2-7	CASRALRSYEQYF	TGCGCCAGCAGGGCGCTAAGATCCTACGAGCAGTACTTC
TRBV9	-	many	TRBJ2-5	CASSPTGARETQYF	TGTGCCAGCAGCCCGACCGGGGCCCGTGAGACCCAGTACTTC
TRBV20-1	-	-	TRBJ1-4	CSVGSTNEKLFF	TGCAGTGTCGGGTCAACTAATGAAAAACTGTTTTTT